The 31 T cell receptor beta chains reported below all come from one sample, sequenced in a study of shared clonotypes between healthy human individuals. Assay: immunoSEQ multiplex PCR; the TCRdb copy retains only in-frame clones and omits some. The repertoire has roughly 1 million clones, around 76% of them found once; the top ten carry 1.4%. The sequenced sample was memory CD4+ T cells sorted from blood. Subset here: CD45RA-negative fraction. These TCRs come from a man aged 18 to 30 in good health.

The chain links TRBV11-1 to TRBJ2-7, with 8 bases lining up with TRBD1. Germline CDR1 reads SGHAT; CDR2 reads FQDESV (reference sequence). Trimming at V came to 2 bases and at J to 7 bases, leaving 4 bases not matched to a gene. The CDR3 has 13 residues. The CDR3 reads CASSLQGAGEQYF. The CDR3 DNA reads TGTGCCAGCAGCTTACAGGGGGCTGGAGAGCAGTACTTC.

This chain uses TRBV6-5 with TRBJ1-6; 9 bases align to TRBD1. The CDR3 sequence is 16 residues long. J was trimmed by 7 bases and V by 4 bases; bases with no gene match: 8. The germline gives CDR1 MNHEY, CDR2 SVGAGI. As DNA, the CDR3 is TGTGCCAGCAGTTCAATCCCGGGACAGGGAAATTCACCCCTCCACTTT. Translated, it gives CASSSIPGQGNSPLHF.

This clone was seen a handful of times. CDR3 DNA sequence: TGTGCCAGCTCATTGCAGGCTTTCAACAATGAGCAGTTCTTC. It codes for CASSLQAFNNEQFF. This sequence joins TRBV18 and TRBJ2-1; no clear D gene. The CDR3 is 14 amino acids. V was cut by 5 bases and J by 5 bases, with 13 bases left in between. Germline V lookup: CDR1 KGHSH, CDR2 LQKENI.

The chain has TRBV7-9 and TRBJ1-6; D might be TRBD1 (5 bases). The germline V gene has CDR1 SEHNR and CDR2 FQNEAQ (reference sequence). The CDR3 has 12 amino acids. V lost 8 bases to trimming and J lost 6 bases, with 8 bases between them. The CDR3 region has the DNA TGTGCCAGCGGGACGGTTAATTCACCCCTCCACTTT. This encodes CASGTVNSPLHF.

This clone was observed a handful of times. The junction departs from the called germline gene at one end, perhaps through a read error. The chain has TRBV7-7 and TRBJ1-1; D is ambiguous. Germline CDR1 reads SSHAT; CDR2 reads FNYEAQ (reference sequence). This CDR3 is built from 13 residues. The CDR3: CASSLGRNTEAFF. As DNA, the CDR3 is TGTGCTAGCAGCTTAGGGAGGAACACTGAAGCTTTCTTT.

The rearrangement uses TRBV4-1 and TRBJ1-1, with 7 bases lining up with TRBD1. The CDR3 consists of 14 residues. Germline V CDR1 and CDR2: MGHRA, YSYEKL. With V trimmed by 4 bases and J by 0 bases, 2 bases remained unmatched. DNA of the CDR3: TGCGCCAGCAGCCCCGGACAGGTGAACACTGAAGCTTTCTTT. Its protein is CASSPGQVNTEAFF.

The genes are TRBV6-6 and TRBJ2-6, with TRBD1 matching 7 bases. Germline CDR1 and CDR2: MNHNY and SVGAGI (reference sequence). The CDR3 is 14 residues long. With V trimmed by 6 bases and J by 2 bases, 1 base remained unmatched. The CDR3 DNA sequence: TGTGCCAGCAGGACAGGGACTGGGGCCAACGTCCTGACTTTC. Amino acid sequence: CASRTGTGANVLTF.

This sequence joins TRBV5-4 and TRBJ2-7, with D unresolved. Germline V CDR1 and CDR2: SGHNT, YYREEE (reference sequence). The V and J ends lost 3 bases and 0 bases respectively, with 4 bases between them. This CDR3 is 12 amino acids long. This CDR3 is CASSWGSYEQYF. The CDR3 region has the DNA TGTGCCAGCAGCTGGGGCTCCTACGAGCAGTACTTC.

V is TRBV19 and J is TRBJ1-4; D is unclear. V gave up 1 base and J gave up 8 bases, with 20 bases separating them. The CDR3 covers 17 residues. Germline V gene data show CDR1 as LNHDA and CDR2 as SQIVND (reference sequence). CDR3: CASSIVRPRSGNEKLFF. CDR3 DNA: TGTGCCAGTAGTATAGTTCGGCCGCGGTCCGGAAACGAAAAACTGTTTTTT.

This clone was detected a few times. A much more abundant neighbour one base away suggests this may be a read error. The rearrangement joins TRBV7-2 to TRBJ1-1; 7 bases are a match to TRBD1. The CDR3 runs to 13 residues. V was pared by 4 bases and J by 3 bases, with 2 bases of the junction left unmatched. Germline V gene data show CDR1 as SGHTA and CDR2 as FQGNSA. DNA of the CDR3: TGTGCCAGCAGCTCGACAGGGTACACTGAAGCTTTCTTT. This gives the protein CASSSTGYTEAFF.

In regard to this clone: Within the sample, other DNA sequences also encode this same CDR3. The V gene is TRBV5-1, the J gene TRBJ1-6; D might be TRBD1 (5 bases). The CDR3 has 14 residues. Germline V gene sequence: CDR1 SGHRS, CDR2 YFSETQ. Trimming removed 0 bases from V and 9 bases from J, with 10 bases in between. The CDR3 reads CASSLGQGGSPLHF. The CDR3 DNA reads TGCGCCAGCAGCTTGGGGCAGGGAGGTTCACCCCTCCACTTT.

This chain joins TRBV7-2 and TRBJ2-1, with TRBD2 matching 8 bases. The V gene's germline CDR1 is SGHTA and CDR2 FQGNSA. The J segment lost 6 bases and the V segment lost 3 bases, leaving 7 bases of the junction unmatched. The CDR3 length is 15 residues. The CDR3 nucleotides read TGTGCCAGCAGCTTGAGCGGGAGAGGCCGCAATGAGCAGTTCTTC. Protein product: CASSLSGRGRNEQFF.

This clone was counted a few times. The V gene is TRBV6-1, the J gene TRBJ2-1; 7 nucleotides line up with TRBD1. Unmatched junction bases numbered 6, after V lost 5 bases and J lost 5 bases. Germline loops: CDR1 MNHNS, CDR2 SASEGT. The CDR3 has 14 residues. The CDR3 DNA is TGTGCCAGCAGTAGACAGGGATTTAACAATGAGCAGTTCTTC. Translated: CASSRQGFNNEQFF.

The V call is TRBV10-3, the J call TRBJ1-2; D is undetermined. V was pared by 3 bases and J by 0 bases, with 11 bases between. The CDR3 is 15 residues long. Germline CDR1 is ENHRY and CDR2 is SYGVKD. The chain's CDR3 is CAISDLTGSNYGYTF. The DNA of the CDR3 is TGTGCCATCAGTGACTTGACGGGATCTAACTATGGCTACACCTTC.

This clone was seen a few times. The same CDR3 is also encoded by other DNA sequences in this sample. The rearrangement uses TRBV19 and TRBJ2-2, with D perhaps TRBD1 or TRBD2 (5 bases each). Trimming pared 3 bases from V and 4 bases from J, leaving 6 bases between. CDR1 LNHDA and CDR2 SQIVND come from the germline V gene (reference sequence). The CDR3 covers 13 residues. DNA for the CDR3: TGTGCCAGTAGTATTGGGACCACCGGGGAGCTGTTTTTT. Its translation is CASSIGTTGELFF.

The rearrangement joins TRBV30 to TRBJ1-2; a weak D match, TRBD1 (5 bases). Germline CDR1 GTSNPN, CDR2 SVGIG (reference sequence). The CDR3 has 12 residues. V lost 2 bases to trimming and J lost 8 bases, with 12 bases between them. CDR3 coding DNA: TGTGCCTGGAGTTTGGGGCCCGGGGGCTACACCTTC. Its protein product is CAWSLGPGGYTF.

This sequence joins TRBV6-6 and TRBJ1-2; TRBD1 might be the D (6 bases). There are 16 residues in the CDR3. Germline-derived CDR1 and CDR2 are MNHNY and SVGAGI (reference sequence). Trimming removed 6 bases at V and 2 bases at J, with 19 bases between. The CDR3 spells CASSYQDSRPNYGYTF. As DNA, the CDR3 is TGTGCCAGCAGCTACCAGGACAGTCGGCCCAACTATGGCTACACCTTC.

V usage is TRBV6-1 and J usage is TRBJ1-5, with D perhaps matching TRBD1 (6 bases). Trimming took off 6 bases at V and 5 bases at J, with 14 bases between the two ends. This CDR3 is 14 amino acids long. Germline-derived CDR1 and CDR2 are MNHNS and SASEGT. CDR3 loop: CASRATGSYQPQHF. The CDR3 region has the DNA TGTGCCAGCAGAGCAACAGGGTCTTATCAGCCCCAGCATTTT.

This chain uses TRBV5-1 with TRBJ2-5; the match to TRBD2 covers 7 bases. The V gene's germline CDR1 is SGHRS and CDR2 YFSETQ. Trimming cost V 6 bases and J 1 base; bases outside gene matches: 3. The CDR3 is made up of 13 amino acids. The CDR3 bases are TGCGCCAGCAAACTAGCGACCCAAGAGACCCAGTACTTC. This codes for CASKLATQETQYF.

This rearrangement joins TRBV6-5 to TRBJ2-7; D gene ambiguous. Germline CDR1 MNHEY, CDR2 SVGAGI. V was cut by 6 bases and J by 0 bases, with 15 bases left in between. The CDR3 contains 15 residues. The DNA for the CDR3 is TGTGCCAGCAGGTCAAAAAGCGACGGCTCCTACGAGCAGTACTTC. Translating it yields CASRSKSDGSYEQYF.

The V call is TRBV19, the J call TRBJ2-1; 7 bases line up with TRBD2. This CDR3 comprises 15 residues. Germline trimming cut 4 bases from V and 6 bases from J; bases unmatched to any gene: 9. From germline, CDR1 is LNHDA and CDR2 SQIVND (reference sequence). In DNA form, the CDR3 reads TGTGCCAGTAGTACCCCTAGCGGCCTCCCCAATGAGCAGTTCTTC. Encoded protein: CASSTPSGLPNEQFF.

On this clone itself: Only one base separates this from a far larger clonotype, so it likely reflects a read error. This same CDR3 is encoded by further DNA sequences in the sample. The V gene is TRBV9, the J gene TRBJ2-1; 11 nucleotides match TRBD1. Germline CDR1 reads SGDLS; CDR2 reads YYNGEE. This CDR3 spans 15 amino acids. With V trimmed by 4 bases and J by 10 bases, 10 bases remained unmatched. The CDR3 protein is CASSPRDRGVVEQFF. DNA for the CDR3: TGTGCCAGCAGCCCCCGGGACAGGGGGGTCGTCGAGCAGTTCTTC.

The chain links TRBV5-4 to TRBJ1-1; D might be TRBD1 (5 bases). The CDR3 totals 16 residues. V lost 0 bases, J lost 3 bases, and 15 bases lay in between. Germline assignment: CDR1 SGHNT and CDR2 YYREEE (reference sequence). In nucleotides, the CDR3 is TGTGCCAGCAGCTTGGATAGGAGGGGAGGGGACACTGAAGCTTTCTTT. It translates to CASSLDRRGGDTEAFF.

For this clone: Additional DNA sequences in this sample encode the identical CDR3. This rearrangement joins TRBV6-5 to TRBJ1-2; possibly TRBD1 for D (6 bases). Trimming removed 2 bases from V and 2 bases from J, with 12 bases in between. The CDR3 sequence is 15 residues long. Per germline, CDR1 MNHEY and CDR2 SVGAGI. CDR3 loop: CASSYRGQGNYGYTF. As DNA, the CDR3 is TGTGCCAGCAGTTACCGGGGGCAGGGAAACTATGGCTACACCTTC.

The chain carries TRBV27 and TRBJ2-3; maybe TRBD2 (5 bases). V shed 6 bases and J shed 1 base, with 11 bases lying between them. Germline V CDR1 and CDR2: MNHEY, SMNVEV (reference sequence). The CDR3 is 14 residues long. The CDR3 spells CASSPLGGTDTQYF. In DNA form, the CDR3 reads TGTGCCAGCAGCCCGCTCGGGGGCACAGATACGCAGTATTTT.

This clone was picked up a small number of times. This chain joins TRBV6-5 and TRBJ2-2; D tentatively fits TRBD1 or TRBD2 (5 bases each). Trimming shortened V by 5 bases and J by 2 bases, and 9 bases separated the two germline ends. The CDR3 extends over 14 amino acids. CDR1 MNHEY and CDR2 SVGAGI come from the germline V gene. The CDR3 sequence: CASSRDRNTGELFF. The CDR3, as DNA: TGTGCCAGCAGTAGGGACCGCAACACCGGGGAGCTGTTTTTT.

The rearrangement links TRBV30 to TRBJ1-2; possibly TRBD1 for D (6 bases). The germline V gene has CDR1 GTSNPN and CDR2 SVGIG (reference sequence). The CDR3 is 14 residues long. Trimming removed 0 bases at V and 4 bases at J, with 12 bases between. The CDR3 loop is CAWSVLGTTYGYTF. DNA of the CDR3: TGTGCCTGGAGTGTACTTGGGACAACCTATGGCTACACCTTC.

V and J are TRBV5-1 and TRBJ1-3, with TRBD1 as a possible D gene (5 bases). CDR3 length: 15 amino acids. Germline V CDR1 and CDR2: SGHRS, YFSETQ. V lost 4 bases to trimming and J lost 2 bases, with 13 bases between them. The CDR3 DNA reads TGCGCCAGCAGCGCGGGACTGTCGACTGGAAACACCATATATTTT. Residues: CASSAGLSTGNTIYF.

V gene TRBV30 combines with J gene TRBJ1-5, with D possibly TRBD1 on 6 matching bases. The CDR3 is made up of 15 amino acids. V was cut by 1 base and J by 3 bases, with 13 bases left in between. Germline-derived CDR1 and CDR2 are GTSNPN and SVGIG (reference sequence). CDR3 residues: CAWSEGWGANQPQHF. Written as DNA, the CDR3 is TGTGCCTGGAGTGAGGGTTGGGGGGCCAATCAGCCCCAGCATTTT.

This clone has ten or more counts. The V and J genes are TRBV4-3 and TRBJ1-2; D perhaps matches TRBD1 (5 bases). Deletions cut 0 bases from V and 4 bases from J, with 21 bases between. The CDR3 is made up of 18 amino acids. Looked up from germline, CDR1 is LGHNA and CDR2 is YSLEER. CDR3 sequence: CASSQDRLDGGFGYGYTF. CDR3 DNA sequence: TGCGCCAGCAGCCAAGACCGGTTGGATGGGGGATTTGGCTATGGCTACACCTTC.

CDR3 nucleotides: TGTGCCTGTCCGGGACCGCAGAACACTGAAGCTTTCTTT. This gives the protein CACPGPQNTEAFF. The J gene is TRBJ1-1, the V gene TRBV30; TRBD1 is a possible D gene (5 bases). Between the trimmed V and J ends, which lost 6 bases and 1 base, there was a span of 12 bases. This CDR3 has 13 residues. Germline-derived CDR1 and CDR2 are GTSNPN and SVGIG (reference sequence).